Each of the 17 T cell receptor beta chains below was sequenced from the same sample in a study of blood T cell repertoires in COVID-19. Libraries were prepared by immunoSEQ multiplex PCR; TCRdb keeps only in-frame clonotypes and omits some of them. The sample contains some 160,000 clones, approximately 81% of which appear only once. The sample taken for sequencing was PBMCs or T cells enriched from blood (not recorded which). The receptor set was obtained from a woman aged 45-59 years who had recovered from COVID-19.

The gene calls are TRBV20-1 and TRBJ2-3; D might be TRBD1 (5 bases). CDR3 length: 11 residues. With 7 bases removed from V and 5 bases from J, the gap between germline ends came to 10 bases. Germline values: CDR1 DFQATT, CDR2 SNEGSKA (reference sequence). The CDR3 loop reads CSGGPGDTQYF. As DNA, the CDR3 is TGCAGTGGGGGCCCTGGAGATACGCAGTATTTT.

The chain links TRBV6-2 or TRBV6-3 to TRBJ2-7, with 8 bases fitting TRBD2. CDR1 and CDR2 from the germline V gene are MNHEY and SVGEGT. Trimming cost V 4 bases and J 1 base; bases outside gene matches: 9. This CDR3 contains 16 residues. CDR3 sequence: CASSSVAKRGSYEQYF. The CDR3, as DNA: TGTGCCAGCAGTTCCGTGGCGAAGCGGGGGTCCTACGAGCAGTACTTC.

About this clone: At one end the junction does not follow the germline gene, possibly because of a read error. The CDR3 DNA follows: TGTGCCAGCAGTTTACCTGGGTCGGGGAATCGGCCCCAGCATTTT. Protein product: CASSLPGSGNRPQHF. The genes are TRBV28 and TRBJ1-5; D is ambiguous. The V gene's germline CDR1 is MDHEN and CDR2 SYDVKM. The CDR3 loop spans 15 amino acids. The entire variable domain, with the rest obtained from reference TRBV28 and TRBJ1-5, is as follows: DVKVTQSSRYLVKRTGEKVFLECVQDMDHENMFWYRQDPGLGLRLIYFSYDVKMKEKGDIPEGYSVSREKKERFSLILESASTNQTSMYLCASSLPGSGNRPQHFGDGTRLSIL.

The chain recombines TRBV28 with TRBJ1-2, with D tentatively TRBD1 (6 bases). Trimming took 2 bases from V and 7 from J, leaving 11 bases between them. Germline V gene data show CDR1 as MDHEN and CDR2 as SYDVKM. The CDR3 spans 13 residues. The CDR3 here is CASSLRRGGGYTF. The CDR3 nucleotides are TGTGCCAGCAGTTTACGCAGGGGCGGTGGCTACACCTTC.

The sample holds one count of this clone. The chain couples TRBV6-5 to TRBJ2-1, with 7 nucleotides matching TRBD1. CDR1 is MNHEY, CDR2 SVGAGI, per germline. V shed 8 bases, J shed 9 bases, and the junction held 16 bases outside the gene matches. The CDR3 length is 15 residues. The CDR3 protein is CASRLEGGMPSEQFF. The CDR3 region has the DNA TGTGCCAGCCGCCTTGAAGGGGGCATGCCCAGTGAGCAGTTCTTC.

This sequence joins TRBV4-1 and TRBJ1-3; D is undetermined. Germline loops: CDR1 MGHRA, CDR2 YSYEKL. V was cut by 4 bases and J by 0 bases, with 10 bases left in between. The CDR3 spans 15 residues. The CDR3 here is CASSRTRFSGNTIYF. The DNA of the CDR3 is TGCGCCAGCAGCCGTACGAGATTCTCTGGAAACACCATATATTTT.

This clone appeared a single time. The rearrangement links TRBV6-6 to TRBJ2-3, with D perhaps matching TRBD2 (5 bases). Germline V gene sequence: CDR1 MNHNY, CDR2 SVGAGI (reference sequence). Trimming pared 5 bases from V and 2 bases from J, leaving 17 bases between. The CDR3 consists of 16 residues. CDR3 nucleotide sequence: TGTGCCAGCAGTCGATCAGTCAAGCGGAACACAGATACGCAGTATTTT. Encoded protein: CASSRSVKRNTDTQYF.

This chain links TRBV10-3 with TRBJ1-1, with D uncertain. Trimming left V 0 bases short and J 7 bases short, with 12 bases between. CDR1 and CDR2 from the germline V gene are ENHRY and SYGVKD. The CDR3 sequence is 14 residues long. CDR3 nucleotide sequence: TGTGCCATCAGTGAGTCAAGCCGAGTTAGTGAAGCTTTCTTT. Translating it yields CAISESSRVSEAFF.

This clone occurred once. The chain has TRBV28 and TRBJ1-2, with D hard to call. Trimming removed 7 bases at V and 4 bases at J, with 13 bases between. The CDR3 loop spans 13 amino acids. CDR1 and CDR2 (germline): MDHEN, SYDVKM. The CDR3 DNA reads TGTGCCAGCATCGGCGACTTAGTCTATGGCTACACCTTC. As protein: CASIGDLVYGYTF.

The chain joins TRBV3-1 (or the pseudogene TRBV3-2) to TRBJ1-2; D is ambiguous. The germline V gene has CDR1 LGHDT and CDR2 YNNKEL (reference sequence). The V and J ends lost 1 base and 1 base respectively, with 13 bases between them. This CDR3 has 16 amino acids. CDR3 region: CASSQVSPFLNYGYTF. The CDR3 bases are TGTGCCAGCAGCCAAGTTTCCCCTTTCCTTAACTATGGCTACACCTTC.

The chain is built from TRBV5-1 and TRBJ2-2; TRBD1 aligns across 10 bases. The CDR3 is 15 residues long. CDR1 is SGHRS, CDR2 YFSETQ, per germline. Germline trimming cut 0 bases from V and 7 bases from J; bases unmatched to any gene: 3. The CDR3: CASSLEGQGSGELFF. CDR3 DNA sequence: TGCGCCAGCAGCTTGGAGGGACAGGGGAGCGGGGAGCTGTTTTTT.

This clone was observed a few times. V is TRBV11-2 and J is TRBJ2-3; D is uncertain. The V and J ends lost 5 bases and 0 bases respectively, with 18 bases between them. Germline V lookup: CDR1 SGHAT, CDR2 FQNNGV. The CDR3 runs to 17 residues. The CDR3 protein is CASSPPGGGKSTDTQYF. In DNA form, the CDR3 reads TGTGCCAGCAGCCCCCCGGGTGGCGGTAAGAGCACAGATACGCAGTATTTT.

The CDR3: CASTRLREGQEGNGYTF. CDR3 DNA: TGTGCCAGCACCCGGTTAAGGGAGGGCCAAGAAGGGAATGGCTACACCTTC. The chain combines TRBV2 with TRBJ1-2; D is ambiguous. The CDR3 sequence is 17 residues long. From germline, CDR1 is SNHLY and CDR2 FYNNEI. Trimming took 7 bases from V and 6 from J, leaving 27 bases between them.

DNA for the CDR3: TGTGCCAGCAGCCAGACCCAGGGGAGAGGCTACACCTTC. Translation gives CASSQTQGRGYTF. The V gene is TRBV14, the J gene TRBJ1-2; D is possibly TRBD1 (6 bases). Germline V CDR1 and CDR2: SGHDN, FVKESK. The CDR3 length is 13 residues. Trimming left V 3 bases short and J 8 bases short, with 13 bases between.

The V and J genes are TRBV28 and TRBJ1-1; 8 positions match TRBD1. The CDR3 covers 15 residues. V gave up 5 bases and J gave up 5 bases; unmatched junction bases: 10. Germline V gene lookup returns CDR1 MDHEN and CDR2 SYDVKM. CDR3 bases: TGTGCCAGCAGTCTTCGGACAGGGAGATTAACTGAAGCTTTCTTT. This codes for CASSLRTGRLTEAFF.

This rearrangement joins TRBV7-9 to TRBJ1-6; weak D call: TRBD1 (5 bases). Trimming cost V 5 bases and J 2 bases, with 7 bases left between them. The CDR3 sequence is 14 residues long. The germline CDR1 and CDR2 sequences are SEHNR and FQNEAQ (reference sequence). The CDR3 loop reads CASSPDTYNSPLHF. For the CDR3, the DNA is TGTGCCAGCAGCCCGGACACCTATAATTCACCCCTCCACTTT.

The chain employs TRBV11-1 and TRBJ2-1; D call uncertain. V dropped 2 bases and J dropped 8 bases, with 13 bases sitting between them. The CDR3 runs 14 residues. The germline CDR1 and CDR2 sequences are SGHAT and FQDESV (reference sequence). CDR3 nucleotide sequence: TGTGCCAGCAGCTTACTCGGCGATCGGGATGAGCAGTTCTTC. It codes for CASSLLGDRDEQFF.